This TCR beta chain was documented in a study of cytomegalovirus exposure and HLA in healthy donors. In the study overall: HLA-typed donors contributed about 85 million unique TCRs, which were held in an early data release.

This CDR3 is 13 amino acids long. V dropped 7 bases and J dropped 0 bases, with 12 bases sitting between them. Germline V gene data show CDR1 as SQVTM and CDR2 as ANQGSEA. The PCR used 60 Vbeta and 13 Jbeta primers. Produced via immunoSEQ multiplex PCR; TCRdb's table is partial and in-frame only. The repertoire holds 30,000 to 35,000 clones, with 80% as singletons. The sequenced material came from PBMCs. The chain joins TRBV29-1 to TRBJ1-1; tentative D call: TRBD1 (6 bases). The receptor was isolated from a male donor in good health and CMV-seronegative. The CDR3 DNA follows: TGCAGCGCCGGACAGCTATTGAACACTGAAGCTTTCTTT. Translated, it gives CSAGQLLNTEAFF.